This TCR beta chain was sequenced in a study of blood T cell repertoires in COVID-19. Overall study: Acute-phase and convalescent COVID-19 samples originated in the United States, Italy and Spain. T cells, B-cell-depleted T cells, or PBMCs provided the cDNA or gDNA that served as material.

Original data processing: Reference gene primers were amplified, and this amplification served to estimate nucleated cell counts. Assay used: immunoSEQ multiplex PCR; TCRdb lists only in-frame clones, some missing. V, J and clone size were drawn from that table, and D and trimming were deduced from the DNA. In the table there are over 150,000 clones, about 86% of which are singletons. Unmatched junction bases numbered 0, after V lost 2 bases and J lost 0 bases. The CDR3 consists of 17 residues. The V gene's germline CDR1 is MRHNA and CDR2 SNTAGT. The receptor's source is a woman younger than 35 who had recovered from COVID-19. The genes are TRBV6-4 and TRBJ2-3; 15 bases map to TRBD2. Sequences were obtained from peripheral blood. The chain's CDR3 is CASSDGTSGGSTDTQYF. The CDR3 DNA reads as TGTGCCAGCAGTGACGGGACTAGCGGGGGGAGCACAGATACGCAGTATTTT.